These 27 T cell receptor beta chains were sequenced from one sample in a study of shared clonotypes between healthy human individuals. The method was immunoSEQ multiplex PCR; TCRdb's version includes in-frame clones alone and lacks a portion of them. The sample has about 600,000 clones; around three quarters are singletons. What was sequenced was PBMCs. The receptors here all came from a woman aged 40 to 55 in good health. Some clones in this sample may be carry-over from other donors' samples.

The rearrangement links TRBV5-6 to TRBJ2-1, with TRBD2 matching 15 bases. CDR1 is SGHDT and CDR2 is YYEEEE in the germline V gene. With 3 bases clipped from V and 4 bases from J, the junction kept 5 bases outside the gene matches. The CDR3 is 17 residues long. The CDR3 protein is CASSSGLAGGRYNEQFF. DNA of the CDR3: TGTGCCAGCAGCTCCGGACTAGCGGGAGGGCGATACAATGAGCAGTTCTTC.

CDR3 residues: CASSLGTGNYNEQFF. In DNA, the CDR3 is TGTGCCAGCAGTTTGGGGACAGGGAACTACAATGAGCAGTTCTTC. This chain connects TRBV27 to TRBJ2-1, with 9 bases matching TRBD1. CDR1 and CDR2 (germline): MNHEY, SMNVEV (reference sequence). This CDR3 comprises 15 residues. V trimming: 3 bases; J trimming: 3 bases; junction bases outside the gene matches: 3.

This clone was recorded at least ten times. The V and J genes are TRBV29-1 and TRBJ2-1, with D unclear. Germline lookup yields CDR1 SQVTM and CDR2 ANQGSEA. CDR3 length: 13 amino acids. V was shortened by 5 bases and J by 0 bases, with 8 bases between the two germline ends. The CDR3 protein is CSVSRYSYNEQFF. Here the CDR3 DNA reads TGCAGCGTTAGCAGATACTCCTACAATGAGCAGTTCTTC.

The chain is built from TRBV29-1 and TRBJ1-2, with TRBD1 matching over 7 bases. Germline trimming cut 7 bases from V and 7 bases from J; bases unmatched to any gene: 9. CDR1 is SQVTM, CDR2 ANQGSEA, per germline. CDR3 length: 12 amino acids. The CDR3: CSGLQGRGGYTF. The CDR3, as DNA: TGCAGCGGCTTACAGGGGCGGGGTGGCTACACCTTC.

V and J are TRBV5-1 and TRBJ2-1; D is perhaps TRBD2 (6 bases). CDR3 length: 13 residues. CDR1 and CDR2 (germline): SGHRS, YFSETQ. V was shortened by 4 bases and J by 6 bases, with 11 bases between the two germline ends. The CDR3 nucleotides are TGCGCCAGCAGCCGGGACTTCTTCAATGAGCAGTTCTTC. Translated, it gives CASSRDFFNEQFF.

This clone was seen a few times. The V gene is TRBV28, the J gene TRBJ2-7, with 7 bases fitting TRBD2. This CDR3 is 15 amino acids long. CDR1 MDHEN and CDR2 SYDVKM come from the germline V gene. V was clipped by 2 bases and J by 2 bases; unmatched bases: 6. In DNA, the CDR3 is TGTGCCAGCAGTTTAAATCCGGGAGGACCCTACGAGCAGTACTTC. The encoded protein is CASSLNPGGPYEQYF.

CDR3 DNA: TGTGCCAGCAGCCCCAAGGGCGCGAGTATGGACATTCAGTACTTC. The encoded protein is CASSPKGASMDIQYF. The chain recombines TRBV7-9 with TRBJ2-4; no definite D call. Germline CDR1 is SEHNR and CDR2 is FQNEAQ (reference sequence). The V gene lost 5 bases and the J gene lost 8 bases, with 19 bases spanning the gap. This CDR3 spans 15 amino acids. The full variable domain, with the rest looked up from reference TRBV7-9 and TRBJ2-4, is DTGVSQNPRHKITKRGQNVTFRCDPISEHNRLYWYRQTLGQGPEFLTYFQNEAQLEKSRLLSDRFSAERPKGSFSTLEIQRTEQGDSAMYLCASSPKGASMDIQYFGAGTRLSVL.

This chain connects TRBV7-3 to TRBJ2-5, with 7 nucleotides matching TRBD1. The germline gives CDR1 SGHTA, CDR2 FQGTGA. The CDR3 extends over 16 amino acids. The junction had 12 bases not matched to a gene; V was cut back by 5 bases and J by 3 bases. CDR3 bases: TGTGCCAGCAGCAAATCCGGGACAGCCACTAAAGAGACCCAGTACTTC. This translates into CASSKSGTATKETQYF.

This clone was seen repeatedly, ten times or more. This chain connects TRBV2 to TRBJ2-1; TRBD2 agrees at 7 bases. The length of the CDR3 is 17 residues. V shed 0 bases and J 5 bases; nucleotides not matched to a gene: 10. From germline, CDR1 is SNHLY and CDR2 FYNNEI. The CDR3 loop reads CASSEALIWGTNNEQFF. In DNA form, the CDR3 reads TGTGCCAGCAGTGAAGCGCTTATCTGGGGGACTAACAATGAGCAGTTCTTC.

Here the CDR3 reads CASSEGPHDIQETQYF. The CDR3 coding sequence is TGTGCCAGTAGTGAAGGGCCGCATGATATCCAAGAGACCCAGTACTTC. The gene calls are TRBV19 and TRBJ2-5; no clear D gene. With 5 bases removed from V and 1 base from J, the gap between germline ends came to 17 bases. Per germline, CDR1 LNHDA and CDR2 SQIVND (reference sequence). The CDR3 spans 16 residues. Full variable domain (missing parts from reference TRBV19 and TRBJ2-5): DGGITQSPKYLFRKEGQNVTLSCEQNLNHDAMYWYRQDPGQGLRLIYYSQIVNDFQKGDIAEGYSVSREKKESFPLTVTSAQKNPTAFYLCASSEGPHDIQETQYFGPGTRLLVL.

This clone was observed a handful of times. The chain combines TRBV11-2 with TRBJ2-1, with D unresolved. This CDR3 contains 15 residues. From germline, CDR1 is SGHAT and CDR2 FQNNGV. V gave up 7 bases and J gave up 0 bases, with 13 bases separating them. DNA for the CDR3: TGTGCCAGCACTTTACAATTCAGCTCCTACAATGAGCAGTTCTTC. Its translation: CASTLQFSSYNEQFF.

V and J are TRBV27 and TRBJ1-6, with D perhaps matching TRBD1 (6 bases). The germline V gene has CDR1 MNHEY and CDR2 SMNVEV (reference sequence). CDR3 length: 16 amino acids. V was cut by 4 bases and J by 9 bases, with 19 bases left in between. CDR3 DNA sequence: TGTGCCAGCAGTTCCTGGGACACGGGGGAGGTTTCACCCCTCCACTTT. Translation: CASSSWDTGEVSPLHF.

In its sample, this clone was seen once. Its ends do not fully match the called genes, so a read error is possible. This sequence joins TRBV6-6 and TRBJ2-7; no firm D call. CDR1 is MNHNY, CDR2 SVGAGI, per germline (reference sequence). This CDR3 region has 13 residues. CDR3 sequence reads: CAISDEQDGEQYF. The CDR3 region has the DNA TGTGCCATCAGTGATGAGCAGGACGGCGAGCAGTACTTC.

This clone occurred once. The CDR3 protein is CASSETVQETQYF. In DNA, the CDR3 is TGTGCCAGCTCAGAGACAGTACAAGAGACCCAGTACTTC. The V call is TRBV18, the J call TRBJ2-5, with TRBD1 as a possible D gene (5 bases). V shed 5 bases and J shed 2 bases, with 9 bases lying between them. This CDR3 is 13 amino acids long. Germline V gene lookup returns CDR1 KGHSH and CDR2 LQKENI. The entire variable domain, with the rest obtained from reference TRBV18 and TRBJ2-5, is as follows: NAGVMQNPRHLVRRRGQEARLRCSPMKGHSHVYWYRQLPEEGLKFMVYLQKENIIDESGMPKERFSAEFPKEGPSILRIQQVVRGDSAAYFCASSETVQETQYFGPGTRLLVL.

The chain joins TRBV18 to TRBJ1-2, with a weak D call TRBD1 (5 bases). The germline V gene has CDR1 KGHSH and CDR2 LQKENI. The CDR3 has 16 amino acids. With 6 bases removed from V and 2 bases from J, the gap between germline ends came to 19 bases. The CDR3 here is CASSRVRTGDNYGYTF. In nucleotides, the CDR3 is TGTGCCAGCTCCCGTGTCCGTACAGGTGACAACTATGGCTACACCTTC.

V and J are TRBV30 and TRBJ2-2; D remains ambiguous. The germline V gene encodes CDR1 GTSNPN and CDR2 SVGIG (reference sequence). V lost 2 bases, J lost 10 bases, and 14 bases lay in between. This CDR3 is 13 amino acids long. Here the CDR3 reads CAWSPDPIEELFF. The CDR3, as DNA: TGTGCCTGGAGTCCGGACCCCATCGAGGAGCTGTTTTTT. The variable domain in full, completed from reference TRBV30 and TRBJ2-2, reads SQTIHQWPATLVQPVGSPLSLECTVEGTSNPNLYWYRQAAGRGLQLLFYSVGIGQISSEVPQNLSASRPQDRQFILSSKKLLLSDSGFYLCAWSPDPIEELFFGEGSRLTVL.

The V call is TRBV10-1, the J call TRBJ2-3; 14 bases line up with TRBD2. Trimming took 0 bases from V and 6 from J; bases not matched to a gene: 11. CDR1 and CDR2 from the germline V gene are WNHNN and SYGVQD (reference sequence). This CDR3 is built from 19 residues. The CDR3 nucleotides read TGCGCCAGCAGTGAGTCGAAACACGGACTAGCGGGAGGCTCGGATACGCAGTATTTT. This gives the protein CASSESKHGLAGGSDTQYF.

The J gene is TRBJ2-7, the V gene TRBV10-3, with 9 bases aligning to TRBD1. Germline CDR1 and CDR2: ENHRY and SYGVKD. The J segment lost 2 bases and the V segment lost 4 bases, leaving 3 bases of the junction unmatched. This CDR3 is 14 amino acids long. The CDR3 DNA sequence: TGTGCCATCAGTGTACAGGGGGCCACCTACGAGCAGTACTTC. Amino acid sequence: CAISVQGATYEQYF.

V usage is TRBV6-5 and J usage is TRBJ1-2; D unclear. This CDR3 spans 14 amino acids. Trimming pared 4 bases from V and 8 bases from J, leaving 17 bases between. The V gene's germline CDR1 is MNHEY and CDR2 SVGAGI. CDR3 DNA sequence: TGTGCCAGCAGTTCCGACGTATCTCTAGGGGGCTACACCTTC. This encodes CASSSDVSLGGYTF.

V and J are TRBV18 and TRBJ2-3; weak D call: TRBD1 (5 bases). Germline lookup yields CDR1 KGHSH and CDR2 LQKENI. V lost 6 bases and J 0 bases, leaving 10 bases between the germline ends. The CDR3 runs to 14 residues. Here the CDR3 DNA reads TGTGCCAGCTCTTCGCAGGGCAGCACAGATACGCAGTATTTT. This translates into CASSSQGSTDTQYF.

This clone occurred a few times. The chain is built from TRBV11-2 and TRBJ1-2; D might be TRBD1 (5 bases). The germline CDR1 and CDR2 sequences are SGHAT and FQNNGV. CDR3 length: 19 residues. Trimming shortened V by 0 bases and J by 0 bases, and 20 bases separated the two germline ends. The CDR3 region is CASSLDRTPGHQTNYGYTF. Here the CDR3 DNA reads TGTGCCAGCAGCTTAGATCGGACCCCCGGACACCAAACTAACTATGGCTACACCTTC.

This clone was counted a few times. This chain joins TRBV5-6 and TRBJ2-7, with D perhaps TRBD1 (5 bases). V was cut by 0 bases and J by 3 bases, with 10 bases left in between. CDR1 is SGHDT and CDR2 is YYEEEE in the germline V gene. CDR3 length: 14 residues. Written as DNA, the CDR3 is TGTGCCAGCAGCTTGGACGTCAGGGACTACGAGCAGTACTTC. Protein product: CASSLDVRDYEQYF.

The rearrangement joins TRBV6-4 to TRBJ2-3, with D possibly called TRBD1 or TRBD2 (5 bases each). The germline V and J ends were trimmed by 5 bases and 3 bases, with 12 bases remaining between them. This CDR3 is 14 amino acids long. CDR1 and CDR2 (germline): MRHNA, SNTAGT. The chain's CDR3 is CASSPGAQTDTQYF. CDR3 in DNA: TGTGCCAGCAGTCCCGGGGCACAGACAGATACGCAGTATTTT.

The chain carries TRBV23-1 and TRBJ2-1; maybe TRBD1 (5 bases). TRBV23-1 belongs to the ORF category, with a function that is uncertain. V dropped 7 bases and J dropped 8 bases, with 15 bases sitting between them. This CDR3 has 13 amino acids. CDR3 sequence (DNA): TGCGCCAGCATCCTAACAGGTAGGCATGAGCAGTTCTTC. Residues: CASILTGRHEQFF.

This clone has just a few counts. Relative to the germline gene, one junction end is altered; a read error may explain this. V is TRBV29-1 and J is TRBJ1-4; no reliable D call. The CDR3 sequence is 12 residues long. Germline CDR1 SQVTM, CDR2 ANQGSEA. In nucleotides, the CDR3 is TGCAGCGCTCGGGATCTAGGCGAAAAACTGTCTTTT. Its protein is CSARDLGEKLSF.

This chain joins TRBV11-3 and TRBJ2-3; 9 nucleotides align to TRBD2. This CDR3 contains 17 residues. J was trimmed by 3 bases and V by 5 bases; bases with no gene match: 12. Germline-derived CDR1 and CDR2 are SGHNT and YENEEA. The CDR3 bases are TGTGCCAGCAGCGGCCCCCTTGCGGGAGGGGGTACAGATACGCAGTATTTT. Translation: CASSGPLAGGGTDTQYF.

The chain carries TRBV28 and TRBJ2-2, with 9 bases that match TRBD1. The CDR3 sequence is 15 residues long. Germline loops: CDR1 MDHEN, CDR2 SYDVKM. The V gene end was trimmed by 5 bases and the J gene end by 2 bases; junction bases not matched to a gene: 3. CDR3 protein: CASSPGQGNTGELFF. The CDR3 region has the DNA TGTGCCAGCAGTCCGGGACAGGGCAACACCGGGGAGCTGTTTTTT. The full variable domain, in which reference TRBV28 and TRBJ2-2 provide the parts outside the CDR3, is DVKVTQSSRYLVKRTGEKVFLECVQDMDHENMFWYRQDPGLGLRLIYFSYDVKMKEKGDIPEGYSVSREKKERFSLILESASTNQTSMYLCASSPGQGNTGELFFGEGSRLTVL.